This TCR beta chain appears in the sequencing data of a study of identical twins. Each cDNA held unique molecular identifiers, and template switching gave it a universal primer site. TCRdb reanalysed the 5' RACE reads using MiXCR and keeps one entry per CDR3 protein. The sample shows more than 1.5 million distinct CDR3 sequences, 32% of them seen only once. There are 15 residues in the CDR3. In germline, CDR1 is SGHTA, CDR2 FQGNSA. The study, taken as a whole, reports: Clonotypes of the beta chain that were abundant in cord blood carried fewer insertions (memory repertoires showed none). Compared with models, monozygotic twins showed more out-of-frame TCR alpha sharing. Without tracking the same donors, conclusions rested on cross-sectional statistical analysis.

Worth noting for this clonotype: The antigen is undetermined. Germline is not matched at one junction end, which may reflect a read error.

The TCR comes from a newborn girl in good health. Sample: cord blood. V is TRBV7-2 and J is TRBJ1-5; D is uncertain. Here the CDR3 DNA reads TGTGCCGGCAGCTTAGCCGGGCTACTCAATCAGCCCCAGCATTTT. Its protein product is CAGSLAGLLNQPQHF.